The 22 T cell receptor beta chains reported below all come from one sample, sequenced in a study of T cells in Graves' hyperthyroidism and ophthalmopathy. Using RNA transcripts as the source, TCR beta CDR3 regions were amplified. The TCR CDR3 first-round RT-PCR relied on the HTBI primer set. TCRdb ran MiXCR on the multiplex PCR reads and lists one entry per CDR3 protein. The sample has some 350,000 distinct CDR3 sequences; about a sixth are singletons. Sequences were obtained from blood. These receptors were obtained from a woman aged 18-30 years with Graves' hyperthyroidism that later progressed to Graves' ophthalmopathy.

The gene calls are TRBV5-8 and TRBJ2-6, with D unresolved. V was cut by 0 bases and J by 1 base, with 8 bases left in between. CDR3 size: 16 residues. Germline V gene sequence: CDR1 SGHTS, CDR2 YDEGEE. This CDR3 is CASSLVVVSGANVLTF. Written as DNA, the CDR3 is TGTGCCAGCAGCTTGGTGGTGGTTTCTGGGGCCAACGTCCTGACTTTC.

In this sample, this clonotype turned up many times. The chain employs TRBV20-1 and TRBJ2-7; D is tentatively TRBD1 or TRBD2 (5 bases each). The V and J ends lost 1 base and 6 bases respectively, with 22 bases between them. CDR3 length: 16 amino acids. Germline lookup yields CDR1 DFQATT and CDR2 SNEGSKA (reference sequence). CDR3 in amino acids: CSARGIGSFGDGEQYF. In nucleotides, the CDR3 is TGCAGTGCTAGAGGAATTGGGAGTTTCGGGGACGGCGAGCAGTACTTC.

This clonotype was counted at least ten times. This rearrangement joins TRBV28 to TRBJ1-1; tentatively, D is TRBD1 (6 bases). Germline V gene data show CDR1 as MDHEN and CDR2 as SYDVKM. The CDR3 extends over 15 amino acids. With 2 bases removed from V and 0 bases from J, the gap between germline ends came to 10 bases. CDR3 loop: CASSLGGQLNTEAFF. The CDR3 region has the DNA TGTGCCAGCAGTTTAGGTGGACAGTTGAACACTGAAGCTTTCTTT.

This clonotype was counted at least ten times. The V call is TRBV12-3 or TRBV12-4, the J call TRBJ1-5; 9 bases map to TRBD1. The trim removed 5 bases at V and 3 bases at J, leaving 8 bases unmatched. The CDR3 totals 16 residues. This CDR3 reads CASSRPGTGTNQPQHF. Here the CDR3 DNA reads TGTGCCAGCAGTCGACCCGGGACAGGGACCAATCAGCCCCAGCATTTT.

This clonotype occurred a few times. The genes are TRBV6-1 and TRBJ2-2; 8 bases map to TRBD2. The length of the CDR3 is 14 residues. From germline, CDR1 is MNHNS and CDR2 SASEGT. The ends lost 6 bases at V and 4 bases at J; junction bases unmatched: 4. The CDR3 loop reads CASSERESTGELFF. The CDR3 DNA is TGTGCCAGCAGCGAGCGGGAGTCCACCGGGGAGCTGTTTTTT.

Only a few counts were recorded for this clonotype. This chain uses TRBV4-2 with TRBJ2-7; 12 bases agree with TRBD2. Per the germline V gene, CDR1 is LGHNA and CDR2 is YNFKEQ. This CDR3 region has 19 residues. J lost 2 bases, V lost 0 bases, and 11 bases had no gene match. Written as DNA, the CDR3 is TGTGCCAGCAGCCAAGATCTGGGACTAGCGGGCCCCCGAGCCTACGAGCAGTACTTC. The encoded protein is CASSQDLGLAGPRAYEQYF.

This clonotype came up a few times. The chain recombines TRBV7-9 with TRBJ2-5, with D perhaps matching TRBD1 (5 bases). Trimming left V 1 base short and J 5 bases short, with 14 bases between. The length of the CDR3 is 15 residues. CDR1 is SEHNR, CDR2 FQNEAQ, per germline (reference sequence). CDR3 loop: CASSLGTIFGETQYF. DNA of the CDR3: TGTGCCAGCAGCTTAGGGACAATCTTTGGGGAGACCCAGTACTTC.

The gene calls are TRBV7-2 and TRBJ2-7; TRBD2 agrees at 11 bases. J was trimmed by 3 bases and V by 4 bases; bases with no gene match: 5. CDR1 is SGHTA and CDR2 is FQGNSA in the germline V gene. The CDR3 extends over 15 amino acids. CDR3 bases: TGTGCCAGCAGCTCGAGGGGGACTAGCGGCTACGAGCAGTACTTC. Residues: CASSSRGTSGYEQYF.

This clonotype was observed many times. The chain has TRBV28 and TRBJ2-7; the D is unclear. V was clipped by 5 bases and J by 1 base, with 15 bases between them. This CDR3 has 15 residues. Germline V lookup: CDR1 MDHEN, CDR2 SYDVKM. The CDR3 coding sequence is TGTGCCAGCAGTCCTCGTGGGAAAAGGTCCTACGAGCAGTACTTC. Its protein product is CASSPRGKRSYEQYF.

The chain has TRBV28 and TRBJ1-5; perhaps TRBD1 as D (6 bases). The CDR3 loop spans 12 amino acids. In germline, CDR1 is MDHEN, CDR2 SYDVKM. The V gene lost 1 base and the J gene lost 12 bases, with 10 bases spanning the gap. CDR3 nucleotide sequence: TGTGCCAGCAGTTTATACAGGGTGTTCCAGCATTTT. Encoded protein: CASSLYRVFQHF.

This clonotype was counted many times. The chain uses TRBV3-1 and TRBJ2-5, with TRBD1 as a possible D gene (5 bases). There are 15 residues in the CDR3. V was clipped by 9 bases and J by 1 base, with 18 bases between them. Per the germline V gene, CDR1 is LGHDT and CDR2 is YNNKEL (reference sequence). DNA of the CDR3: TGTGCCAGTGGGCCGGCAGGGATTATCCAAGAGACCCAGTACTTC. Translated, it gives CASGPAGIIQETQYF.

This clonotype was counted a few times. J is TRBJ2-7 and V is TRBV24-1; D gene ambiguous. The CDR3 length is 13 residues. Germline CDR1 and CDR2: KGHDR and SFDVKD. The V end was cut by 5 bases, the J end by 0 bases, with 7 bases between. CDR3 protein: CATSGRSSYEQYF. The CDR3 DNA follows: TGTGCCACCAGTGGACGTTCCTCCTACGAGCAGTACTTC.

This clonotype was seen repeatedly, ten times or more. The V call is TRBV28, the J call TRBJ1-4; TRBD1 might be the D (6 bases). V lost 4 bases to trimming and J lost 6 bases, with 12 bases between them. There are 14 residues in the CDR3. Germline V CDR1 and CDR2: MDHEN, SYDVKM. This CDR3 reads CASSSGGGHEKLFF. The CDR3 DNA sequence: TGTGCCAGCAGTTCCGGAGGGGGACATGAAAAACTGTTTTTT.

As regards this clonotype: Since no conserved phenylalanine or tryptophan closes the CDR3, a read error is the likely cause. The V gene is TRBV6-2 or TRBV6-3, the J gene TRBJ1-2; 7 positions agree with TRBD1. Looked up from germline, CDR1 is MNHEY and CDR2 is SVGEGT. V lost 7 bases to trimming and J lost 7 bases; unmatched junction nucleotides: 6. The CDR3 runs 12 residues. The CDR3 loop is CASNGQDGGYTL. The CDR3, as DNA: TGTGCCAGCAATGGACAGGATGGTGGCTACACCCTC.

This clonotype was observed at least ten times. The genes are TRBV12-3 or TRBV12-4 and TRBJ2-5; no definite D call. The length of the CDR3 is 14 residues. The germline V and J ends were trimmed by 6 bases and 4 bases, with 15 bases remaining between them. This CDR3 reads CASRNLGVGETQYF. The CDR3 nucleotides read TGTGCCAGCAGGAATCTCGGAGTAGGAGAGACCCAGTACTTC.

There are many counts of this clonotype. V gene TRBV27 combines with J gene TRBJ1-1; D gene uncertain. The V and J ends lost 5 bases and 4 bases respectively, with 17 bases between them. The CDR3 totals 15 residues. In germline, CDR1 is MNHEY, CDR2 SMNVEV (reference sequence). The CDR3 region is CASSPRAGYLTEAFF. The CDR3 DNA is TGTGCCAGCAGTCCCCGCGCCGGGTACCTCACTGAAGCTTTCTTT.

This rearrangement joins TRBV28 to TRBJ2-7; a weak D match, TRBD1 (6 bases). The ends were cut back, 1 base at V and 7 bases at J, with 17 bases in the middle. The CDR3 consists of 15 residues. Germline assignment: CDR1 MDHEN and CDR2 SYDVKM. The CDR3 loop reads CASSLSGVGSKEQYF. The CDR3 nucleotides read TGTGCCAGCAGTTTATCAGGGGTGGGCAGTAAGGAGCAGTACTTC.

This clonotype was counted a few times. V gene TRBV2 combines with J gene TRBJ2-1, with D unresolved. With 8 bases removed from V and 8 bases from J, the gap between germline ends came to 10 bases. Germline CDR1 is SNHLY and CDR2 is FYNNEI. There are 11 residues in the CDR3. This CDR3 is CASGPWDEQFF. In nucleotides, the CDR3 is TGTGCCAGCGGACCTTGGGATGAGCAGTTCTTC.

This clonotype was observed many times. This rearrangement joins TRBV12-3 or TRBV12-4 to TRBJ2-1, with D maybe TRBD2 (5 bases). This CDR3 comprises 12 residues. With 4 bases removed from V and 8 bases from J, the gap between germline ends came to 9 bases. CDR3: CASSYSAHEQFF. The CDR3, as DNA: TGTGCCAGCAGTTATAGCGCCCATGAGCAGTTCTTC.

This clonotype occurred a few times. The chain recombines TRBV5-1 with TRBJ2-5; a weak D match, TRBD2 (6 bases). The germline V gene encodes CDR1 SGHRS and CDR2 YFSETQ. The V and J ends lost 4 bases and 3 bases respectively, with 13 bases between them. The CDR3 covers 14 residues. CDR3 DNA sequence: TGCGCCAGCAGCCCGGGGCTAGCGAAAGAGACCCAGTACTTC. Translated: CASSPGLAKETQYF.

This clonotype showed up many times. The gene calls are TRBV28 and TRBJ2-7; 11 bases agree with TRBD2. In germline, CDR1 is MDHEN, CDR2 SYDVKM. The CDR3 is 15 residues long. Trimming cost V 6 bases and J 0 bases; bases outside gene matches: 4. Here the CDR3 DNA reads TGTGCCAGCAGACCTAGCGGGAGGTACTCCTACGAGCAGTACTTC. Amino acids: CASRPSGRYSYEQYF.

This clonotype was seen repeatedly, ten times or more. The chain couples TRBV5-1 to TRBJ2-1; 11 positions match TRBD2. V lost 6 bases and J lost 3; bases outside the gene matches: 5. CDR3 length equals 15 residues. Germline-derived CDR1 and CDR2 are SGHRS and YFSETQ. Here the CDR3 DNA reads TGCGCCAGCAAATTACTAGCGGGGGTCTACAATGAGCAGTTCTTC. Residues: CASKLLAGVYNEQFF.